Listed below are T cell receptor beta chains from one sample, sequenced in a study of PD-1 and CTLA-4 blockade in melanoma. The data were produced by immunoSEQ multiplex PCR, yet TCRdb's version contains in-frame clones alone and is incomplete. The profile shows about 32,000 clones, less than 90% of them singletons. The sequences come from CD8+ T cells from peripheral blood, collected from a patient given anti-PD-1 treatment. These receptors came from a human donor with melanoma. The CDR3 runs from the conserved cysteine through the conserved F or W. Each record gives: CDR3 DNA, CDR3 protein, D gene, V gene, J gene, clone size. The D gene is left open where the match is weak. Not all rows give a size; the values are once, few, many and, for expanded clones, a class.

CDR3 DNA: TGCGCCAGCAGCCAAGATTCGAGACTAGCGGGGGGTAGCACAGATACGCAGTATTTT
CDR3 protein: CASSQDSRLAGGSTDTQYF
D gene: TRBD2
V gene: TRBV4-1
J gene: TRBJ2-3
clone size: .

CDR3 DNA: TGTGCCACCCAGGAGGGCGACACTGAAGCTTTCTTT
CDR3 protein: CATQEGDTEAFF
D gene: .
V gene: TRBV19
J gene: TRBJ1-1
clone size: .

CDR3 DNA: TGTGCCAGCAATACCCTCGTGGGGGAACGCCCGCAAGAGACCCAGTACTTC
CDR3 protein: CASNTLVGERPQETQYF
D gene: .
V gene: TRBV3-1/TRBV3-2
J gene: TRBJ2-5
clone size: .

CDR3 DNA: TGTGCCACCAGCAGAGCGGGGAACAGGGGACGCACAGATACGCAGTATTTT
CDR3 protein: CATSRAGNRGRTDTQYF
D gene: TRBD1
V gene: TRBV15
J gene: TRBJ2-3
clone size: .

CDR3 DNA: TGTGCCAGCAGCTTTGGGGGGCATGGCTCCTACGAGCAGTACTTC
CDR3 protein: CASSFGGHGSYEQYF
D gene: .
V gene: TRBV5-5
J gene: TRBJ2-7
clone size: .

CDR3 DNA: TGTGCCAGCAGCTTGGCGGGATCTGGGGCCAACGTCCTGACTTTC
CDR3 protein: CASSLAGSGANVLTF
D gene: .
V gene: TRBV5-4
J gene: TRBJ2-6
clone size: .

CDR3 DNA: TGTGCCAGCAGTTCCGGGACAGGGGGCGACTATGGCTACACCTTC
CDR3 protein: CASSSGTGGDYGYTF
D gene: TRBD1
V gene: TRBV6-2/TRBV6-3
J gene: TRBJ1-2
clone size: .

CDR3 DNA: TGTGCCAGCAGCGGGGTAGCGGTACTCTACGAGCAGTACTTC
CDR3 protein: CASSGVAVLYEQYF
D gene: .
V gene: TRBV5-8
J gene: TRBJ2-7
clone size: .

CDR3 DNA: TGTGCCAGCAGCTCCACCGGACAGCAAGAGACCCAGTACTTC
CDR3 protein: CASSSTGQQETQYF
D gene: .
V gene: TRBV7-9
J gene: TRBJ2-5
clone size: .

CDR3 DNA: TGTGCCAGCAGCGTAGGGAGGTCTGGGGCCAACGTCCTGACTTTC
CDR3 protein: CASSVGRSGANVLTF
D gene: .
V gene: TRBV9
J gene: TRBJ2-6
clone size: .

CDR3 DNA: TGTGCCAGCAGTTCCTCGGGGGTTGAGCAGTTCTTC
CDR3 protein: CASSSSGVEQFF
D gene: .
V gene: TRBV28
J gene: TRBJ2-1
clone size: once

CDR3 DNA: TGTGCCAGCAGCAAAGGGGGGCCCATGAACACTGAAGCTTTCTTT
CDR3 protein: CASSKGGPMNTEAFF
D gene: .
V gene: TRBV21-1
J gene: TRBJ1-1
clone size: .

CDR3 DNA: TGTGCCAGCAGCTTGACTACTCTAGGGGGGACTGAAGCTTTCTTT
CDR3 protein: CASSLTTLGGTEAFF
D gene: .
V gene: TRBV5-8
J gene: TRBJ1-1
clone size: .

CDR3 DNA: TGTGCCACCAGCTGGGACAGGGGGCTGGGGACTGAAGCTTTCTTT
CDR3 protein: CATSWDRGLGTEAFF
D gene: TRBD1
V gene: TRBV15
J gene: TRBJ1-1
clone size: .

CDR3 DNA: TGTGCCAGCAGCGTAGAGTCGAATAATTCACCCCTCCACTTT
CDR3 protein: CASSVESNNSPLHF
D gene: .
V gene: TRBV9
J gene: TRBJ1-6
clone size: .

CDR3 DNA: TGCGCCAGCAGCCCGCAGGGGGGCGAGCAGTACTTC
CDR3 protein: CASSPQGGEQYF
D gene: .
V gene: TRBV4-1
J gene: TRBJ2-7
clone size: .

CDR3 DNA: TGTGCCAGCAGTTACGGGACAGGAAGCGAGCAGTACTTC
CDR3 protein: CASSYGTGSEQYF
D gene: TRBD1
V gene: TRBV28
J gene: TRBJ2-7
clone size: .

CDR3 DNA: TGTGCCAGCAGTGGTACAGTCTCGAACACCGGGGAGCTGTTTTTT
CDR3 protein: CASSGTVSNTGELFF
D gene: .
V gene: TRBV2
J gene: TRBJ2-2
clone size: .

CDR3 DNA: TGCGCCAGCAGCCAACTGGGGACAGGGGGCCCGCTCATGAACACTGAAGCTTTCTTT
CDR3 protein: CASSQLGTGGPLMNTEAFF
D gene: TRBD1
V gene: TRBV4-1
J gene: TRBJ1-1
clone size: few

CDR3 DNA: TGTGCCAGCAGCTTATCTGAGACATCCTACGAGCAGTACTTC
CDR3 protein: CASSLSETSYEQYF
D gene: .
V gene: TRBV7-9
J gene: TRBJ2-7
clone size: .

CDR3 DNA: TGTGCCTGGAGTCTTTCTGCGTCCTACGAGCAGTACTTC
CDR3 protein: CAWSLSASYEQYF
D gene: .
V gene: TRBV30
J gene: TRBJ2-7
clone size: .

CDR3 DNA: TGTGCCAGCAGTGACGCCGACGGTACTACGGTGGGTCAAGAGACCCAGTACTTC
CDR3 protein: CASSDADGTTVGQETQYF
D gene: .
V gene: TRBV6-1
J gene: TRBJ2-5
clone size: .

CDR3 DNA: TGTGCCAGCAGCTTAGAACGGACACTTAATGAAAAACTGTTTTTT
CDR3 protein: CASSLERTLNEKLFF
D gene: .
V gene: TRBV7-9
J gene: TRBJ1-4
clone size: .

CDR3 DNA: TGTGCCAGCAGTCATTTAGGGGAGATCAATGAGCAGTTCTTC
CDR3 protein: CASSHLGEINEQFF
D gene: .
V gene: TRBV28
J gene: TRBJ2-1
clone size: once

CDR3 DNA: TGTGCCACCAGCAGGGAGAACCAACAGGGTTCACCCCTCCACTTT
CDR3 protein: CATSRENQQGSPLHF
D gene: .
V gene: TRBV13
J gene: TRBJ1-6
clone size: .

CDR3 DNA: TGTGCCAGCAGTTTAGGGGGGAAAGAGACCCAGTACTTC
CDR3 protein: CASSLGGKETQYF
D gene: .
V gene: TRBV27
J gene: TRBJ2-5
clone size: .

CDR3 DNA: TGTGCCAGCAGCGCGGGACAGGGTCCCTACGAGCAGTACTTC
CDR3 protein: CASSAGQGPYEQYF
D gene: TRBD1
V gene: TRBV9
J gene: TRBJ2-7
clone size: .

CDR3 DNA: TGCGCCAGCAGCTGGGGACAGGGTTCCACCGGGGAGCTGTTTTTT
CDR3 protein: CASSWGQGSTGELFF
D gene: TRBD1
V gene: TRBV5-1
J gene: TRBJ2-2
clone size: once

CDR3 DNA: TGTGCCAGCACCTCTCTGCGGCAGGGGACTAGAGGCTACACCTTC
CDR3 protein: CASTSLRQGTRGYTF
D gene: .
V gene: TRBV2
J gene: TRBJ1-2
clone size: once

CDR3 DNA: TGTGCCAGCAGTTTAGAAAAATCCGCGGAGCCCCAGCATTTT
CDR3 protein: CASSLEKSAEPQHF
D gene: .
V gene: TRBV28
J gene: TRBJ1-5
clone size: .

CDR3 DNA: TGTGCCAGCAGTTTGCTTACCAGGGGCCCTATCTCTGGGGCCAACGTCCTGACTTTC
CDR3 protein: CASSLLTRGPISGANVLTF
D gene: .
V gene: TRBV28
J gene: TRBJ2-6
clone size: .

CDR3 DNA: TGTGCCAGCAGTGAACTAATCGTGAACACTGAAGCTTTCTTT
CDR3 protein: CASSELIVNTEAFF
D gene: .
V gene: TRBV6-1
J gene: TRBJ1-1
clone size: .

CDR3 DNA: TGTGCCAGCAGTTACTCAGGCGGGAACACTGAAGCTTTCTTT
CDR3 protein: CASSYSGGNTEAFF
D gene: .
V gene: TRBV6-2/TRBV6-3
J gene: TRBJ1-1
clone size: .

CDR3 DNA: TGCGCCAGCAGCACGGGGACAGCCTACGAGCAGTACTTC
CDR3 protein: CASSTGTAYEQYF
D gene: TRBD1
V gene: TRBV5-1
J gene: TRBJ2-7
clone size: .

CDR3 DNA: TGTGCCAGCAGCTTGCGGGGGCTAGGGACTGAAGCTTTCTTT
CDR3 protein: CASSLRGLGTEAFF
D gene: .
V gene: TRBV5-4
J gene: TRBJ1-1
clone size: once

CDR3 DNA: TGTGCCACCCTCTCCTATGGCTACACCTTC
CDR3 protein: CATLSYGYTF
D gene: .
V gene: TRBV19
J gene: TRBJ1-2
clone size: few

CDR3 DNA: TGTGCCAGCAGTCTTCAGGGGGAAGGCAATCAGCCCCAGCATTTT
CDR3 protein: CASSLQGEGNQPQHF
D gene: TRBD1
V gene: TRBV27
J gene: TRBJ1-5
clone size: .

CDR3 DNA: TGCGCCAGCAGCCCGGGTAACTCTGGAAACACCATATATTTT
CDR3 protein: CASSPGNSGNTIYF
D gene: .
V gene: TRBV4-3
J gene: TRBJ1-3
clone size: .

CDR3 DNA: TGTGCCAGCAGCCCCGGACAGGTCCACGACAATCAGCCCCAGCATTTT
CDR3 protein: CASSPGQVHDNQPQHF
D gene: TRBD1
V gene: TRBV7-9
J gene: TRBJ1-5
clone size: .

CDR3 DNA: TGTGCCAGCAGTGAGAAAACCGACGGCACCCTAGACGAAAAACTGTTTTTT
CDR3 protein: CASSEKTDGTLDEKLFF
D gene: .
V gene: TRBV6-1
J gene: TRBJ1-4
clone size: .

CDR3 DNA: TGTGCCTGGAGCGGTTACAGGGATCCCTACGAGCAGTACTTC
CDR3 protein: CAWSGYRDPYEQYF
D gene: .
V gene: TRBV30
J gene: TRBJ2-7
clone size: .

CDR3 DNA: TGTGCCAGCAGCTTGACGAAGGTCGAAAAGTACTTC
CDR3 protein: CASSLTKVEKYF
D gene: .
V gene: TRBV11-2
J gene: TRBJ2-7
clone size: .

CDR3 DNA: TGTGCCAGCAGTTCCCCGGGACAGGGCCGGTACGAGCAGTACTTC
CDR3 protein: CASSSPGQGRYEQYF
D gene: TRBD1
V gene: TRBV6-5
J gene: TRBJ2-7
clone size: .

CDR3 DNA: TGTGCCATCAGACCGACAGGGACGACCTACGAGCAGTACTTC
CDR3 protein: CAIRPTGTTYEQYF
D gene: TRBD1
V gene: TRBV10-3
J gene: TRBJ2-7
clone size: once

CDR3 DNA: TGTGCCAGCAGCCAAGATCTCAGGGGGAACTATGGCTACACCTTC
CDR3 protein: CASSQDLRGNYGYTF
D gene: TRBD1
V gene: TRBV3-1/TRBV3-2
J gene: TRBJ1-2
clone size: .

CDR3 DNA: TGTGCCAGCAGTCCGGGACCGAGATACGAGCAGTACTTC
CDR3 protein: CASSPGPRYEQYF
D gene: .
V gene: TRBV9
J gene: TRBJ2-7
clone size: few

CDR3 DNA: TGTGCCAGCAGTTTGACAGTTAATCAGCCCCAGCATTTT
CDR3 protein: CASSLTVNQPQHF
D gene: .
V gene: TRBV6-5
J gene: TRBJ1-5
clone size: once

CDR3 DNA: TGTGCCAGCAGCTTCCGGGGCGAAGCTTTCTTT
CDR3 protein: CASSFRGEAFF
D gene: .
V gene: TRBV7-9
J gene: TRBJ1-1
clone size: .

CDR3 DNA: TGTGCCAGCAGCCCACCGACGATGACAGCGAGATATGGCTACACCTTC
CDR3 protein: CASSPPTMTARYGYTF
D gene: .
V gene: TRBV28
J gene: TRBJ1-2
clone size: .

CDR3 DNA: TGTGCCAGCAGCCAAGAGGGAAACACCGGGGAGCTGTTTTTT
CDR3 protein: CASSQEGNTGELFF
D gene: .
V gene: TRBV3-1/TRBV3-2
J gene: TRBJ2-2
clone size: once